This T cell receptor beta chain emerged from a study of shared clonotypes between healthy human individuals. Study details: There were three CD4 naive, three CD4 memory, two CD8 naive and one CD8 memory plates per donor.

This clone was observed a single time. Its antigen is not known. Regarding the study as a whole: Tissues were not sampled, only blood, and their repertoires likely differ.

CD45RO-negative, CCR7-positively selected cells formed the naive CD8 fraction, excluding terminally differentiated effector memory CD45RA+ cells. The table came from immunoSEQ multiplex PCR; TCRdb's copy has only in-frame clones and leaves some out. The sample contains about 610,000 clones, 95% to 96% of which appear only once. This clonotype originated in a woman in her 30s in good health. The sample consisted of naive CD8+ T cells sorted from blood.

The CDR3: CASSVDRLNTEAFF. The CDR3 DNA follows: TGTGCCAGCAGCGTGGACAGATTGAACACTGAAGCTTTCTTT. The rearrangement joins TRBV7-9 to TRBJ1-1; weak D call: TRBD1 (6 bases). The CDR3 is 14 residues long. V gave up 5 bases and J gave up 0 bases, with 10 bases separating them. CDR1 SEHNR and CDR2 FQNEAQ come from the germline V gene (reference sequence).